These 13 T cell receptor beta chains share one sample of origin, sequenced in a study of T-cell reconstitution after alpha-beta-depleted transplantation in children (dated by TCRdb to the mid-2010s). The sample's time point label, decoded: day 60 (about 2 months) after transplantation. The sample's treatment or condition label, decoded: allogeneic hematopoietic cell transplantation with graft depleted of TCRalphabeta T cells and CD19 B cells. Library prep was done by PCR. Sequencer: Illumina HiSeq 2500. TCR libraries were prepared with molecular barcoding, using unique molecular identifiers to normalize TCRbeta repertoire quantification. The raw public data were reprocessed by TCRdb itself: fastp quality trimming at Q25, MiXCR clonotype calling, in-frame beta chains only. Duplicate CDR3 protein sequences are folded into a single record with the most common DNA and genes. The table for this sample lists under 50,000 distinct CDR3 sequences; around 8.8% of them were counted only once. Approximately 30% of the sample rests with the top ten.

Sequenced here: PBMCs, mostly from graft donor cells, sampled 60 days after TCRalphabeta/CD19-depleted stem cell transplant. Receptors were obtained from a male patient aged 2 to 9 who had a stem cell transplant for chronic granulomatous disease, so the T cells may come from the graft donor.

In this sample, this clonotype turned up many times. This chain connects TRBV6-5 to TRBJ2-5; D is unresolved. V was trimmed by 2 bases and J by 1 base, leaving 14 bases between them. The CDR3 extends over 16 amino acids. Germline V CDR1 and CDR2: MNHEY, SVGAGI. The CDR3 DNA reads as TGTGCCAGCAGTTACCATCGACAAAGTGGCCAAGAGACCCAGTACTTC. Translating gives CASSYHRQSGQETQYF.

This clonotype was seen at least ten times. The chain has TRBV10-3 and TRBJ2-4; D remains unclear. This CDR3 spans 13 amino acids. Germline V gene data show CDR1 as ENHRY and CDR2 as SYGVKD. Trimming removed 3 bases at V and 0 bases at J, with 3 bases between. The CDR3 loop is CAISDLAKNIQYF. The DNA for the CDR3 is TGTGCCATCAGTGACCTAGCCAAAAACATTCAGTACTTC.

This clonotype came up many times. V is TRBV12-3 or TRBV12-4 and J is TRBJ2-1, with 8 bases lining up with TRBD2. This CDR3 has 13 residues. V shed 5 bases, J shed 12 bases, and the junction held 9 bases outside the gene matches. The CDR3 spells CASSTLAELMQFF. The CDR3 bases are TGTGCCAGCAGTACACTAGCGGAACTAATGCAGTTCTTC.

This clonotype was recorded many times. The chain combines TRBV7-2 with TRBJ2-3; possibly TRBD2 for D (6 bases). CDR1 and CDR2 (germline): SGHTA, FQGNSA. This CDR3 is built from 16 residues. Trimming removed 3 bases from V and 2 bases from J, with 15 bases in between. The CDR3 DNA reads as TGTGCCAGCAGCTTCGCCTCCGGGACTCTCACAGATACGCAGTATTTT. This gives the protein CASSFASGTLTDTQYF.

This clonotype has at least ten counts. The rearrangement uses TRBV27 and TRBJ2-7, with D tentatively TRBD2 (7 bases). V shed 4 bases and J shed 4 bases, with 17 bases lying between them. The germline V gene encodes CDR1 MNHEY and CDR2 SMNVEV (reference sequence). The CDR3 has 15 amino acids. This chain's CDR3 is CASSSPGGWRYEQYF. The CDR3 DNA reads as TGTGCCAGCAGTTCCCCGGGGGGCTGGAGGTACGAGCAGTACTTC.

Of note for this clonotype: A much bigger clone sits one base away, suggesting this may be a read error. The chain links TRBV10-3 to TRBJ2-2; D is perhaps TRBD2 (6 bases). This CDR3 is 11 amino acids long. Germline assignment: CDR1 ENHRY and CDR2 SYGVKD. The CDR3 nucleotides read TGTGCCATCAGCGAAGGCGGGGAGCTGATTTTT. Translated: CAISEGGELIF.

This clonotype was detected ten times or more. V usage is TRBV20-1 and J usage is TRBJ2-3; D call uncertain. Trimming cost V 3 bases and J 9 bases, with 19 bases left between them. Germline-derived CDR1 and CDR2 are DFQATT and SNEGSKA (reference sequence). CDR3 length: 14 amino acids. CDR3 amino acids: CSASWAGLPPTQYF. The CDR3, as DNA: TGCAGTGCTAGTTGGGCTGGGCTTCCCCCCACGCAGTATTTT.

This clonotype has just one count. The chain is built from TRBV7-2 and TRBJ2-1; tentatively, D is TRBD1 (6 bases). CDR1 is SGHTA, CDR2 FQGNSA, per germline. CDR3 size: 15 residues. The V end was cut by 5 bases, the J end by 1 base, with 12 bases between. In nucleotides, the CDR3 is TGTGCCAGCAGCCCCACAGGGACGTCCTACAATGAGCAGTTCTTC. It is translated as CASSPTGTSYNEQFF.

The sample holds many counts of this clonotype. The J gene is TRBJ2-1, the V gene TRBV9; D is unresolved. The V end lost 3 bases, the J end lost 0 bases, and 10 bases lay between the germline ends. The CDR3 is 15 amino acids. Looked up from germline, CDR1 is SGDLS and CDR2 is YYNGEE. CDR3 residues: CASSGSPSSYNEQFF. The CDR3 DNA sequence: TGTGCCAGCAGCGGGTCTCCAAGCTCCTACAATGAGCAGTTCTTC. Full variable domain (missing parts from reference TRBV9 and TRBJ2-1): DSGVTQTPKHLITATGQRVTLRCSPRSGDLSVYWYQQSLDQGLQFLIQYYNGEERAKGNILERFSAQQFPDLHSELNLSSLELGDSALYFCASSGSPSSYNEQFFGPGTRLTVL.

Regarding this clonotype: A single base separates this from a much larger clone, so it may be a read error. The rearrangement links TRBV6-2 or TRBV6-3 to TRBJ2-1; 9 bases are shared with TRBD2. J gave up 5 bases and V 6 bases, and 8 bases lay outside the gene matches. The germline CDR1 and CDR2 sequences are MNHEY and SVGEGT. The CDR3 is made up of 15 amino acids. The CDR3 sequence: CASRPTSGDDNEQFF. For the CDR3, the DNA is TGTGCCAGCAGGCCGACTAGCGGAGATGACAATGAGCAGTTCTTC.

The chain employs TRBV7-9 and TRBJ1-2; possibly TRBD1 for D (5 bases). V was cut by 5 bases and J by 7 bases, with 17 bases left in between. Germline V CDR1 and CDR2: SEHNR, FQNEAQ (reference sequence). The CDR3 length is 14 residues. Here the CDR3 DNA reads TGTGCCAGCAGCGCCCGGGGGGGGAGGTCTGGCTACACCTTC. It specifies CASSARGGRSGYTF. Together with reference TRBV7-9 and TRBJ1-2, the CDR3 gives the full variable domain: DTGVSQNPRHKITKRGQNVTFRCDPISEHNRLYWYRQTLGQGPEFLTYFQNEAQLEKSRLLSDRFSAERPKGSFSTLEIQRTEQGDSAMYLCASSARGGRSGYTFGSGTRLTVV.

This clonotype was observed many times. This chain connects TRBV12-5 to TRBJ2-3; maybe TRBD1 (5 bases). This CDR3 contains 12 residues. Germline CDR1 LGHNT, CDR2 FRNRAP. Trimming cost V 3 bases and J 13 bases, with 14 bases left between them. The CDR3 loop reads CASGLQESKEYF. In nucleotides, the CDR3 is TGTGCTAGTGGTTTACAGGAATCGAAGGAGTATTTT.

This clonotype was seen at least ten times. The chain uses TRBV12-3 or TRBV12-4 and TRBJ1-1; D is ambiguous. The CDR3 totals 13 residues. Between the trimmed V and J ends, which lost 5 bases and 2 bases, there was a span of 9 bases. The CDR3 nucleotides are TGTGCCAGCAGTCACACCTACAACACTGAAGCTTTCTTT. Translating it yields CASSHTYNTEAFF.